The 12 T cell receptor beta chains below were found in one sample sequenced in a study of OX40 agonist ivuxolimab in advanced cancers. Only in-frame clones appear in the TCRdb table, and some are missing; sequencing was by immunoSEQ multiplex PCR. The table shows roughly 77,000 clones, with approximately 85% occurring only once. The sequencing here drew on CD4+ or CD8+ T cells sorted from blood, taken in a trial of the OX40 agonist ivuxolimab. Every receptor here comes from an adult with an advanced solid tumor such as melanoma, head and neck, liver or kidney cancer.

The count of this clone is one. The rearrangement links TRBV9 to TRBJ2-1, with no clear D. V shed 0 bases and J shed 7 bases, with 11 bases lying between them. CDR1 and CDR2 (germline): SGDLS, YYNGEE. CDR3 size: 14 residues. The CDR3 spells CASSVAATLNEQFF. In DNA, the CDR3 is TGTGCCAGCAGCGTAGCTGCCACGTTGAATGAGCAGTTCTTC.

This rearrangement joins TRBV28 to TRBJ2-7; 7 nucleotides agree with TRBD1. Germline CDR1 MDHEN, CDR2 SYDVKM. V lost 6 bases, J lost 2 bases, and 7 bases stayed unmatched. The CDR3 is made up of 14 amino acids. The CDR3 protein is CASSRQGITYEQYF. CDR3 DNA sequence: TGTGCCAGCAGCCGACAGGGAATCACCTACGAGCAGTACTTC.

This clone occurred once. V is TRBV9 and J is TRBJ2-3, with TRBD2 matching 13 bases. V was clipped by 1 base and J by 1 base; unmatched bases: 3. This CDR3 comprises 17 residues. Per germline, CDR1 SGDLS and CDR2 YYNGEE. The DNA of the CDR3 is TGTGCCAGCAGCGTAACTAGCGGGGGGGCTGGCACAGATACGCAGTATTTT. It translates to CASSVTSGGAGTDTQYF. Full variable domain (missing parts from reference TRBV9 and TRBJ2-3): DSGVTQTPKHLITATGQRVTLRCSPRSGDLSVYWYQQSLDQGLQFLIQYYNGEERAKGNILERFSAQQFPDLHSELNLSSLELGDSALYFCASSVTSGGAGTDTQYFGPGTRLTVL.

For the CDR3, the DNA is TGTGCCAGCAGTTACTCGGGACAGTTAAATGAAAAACTGTTTTTT. It specifies CASSYSGQLNEKLFF. V usage is TRBV6-5 and J usage is TRBJ1-4; the match to TRBD1 covers 7 bases. J was trimmed by 5 bases and V by 0 bases; bases with no gene match: 3. Germline CDR1 and CDR2: MNHEY and SVGAGI. The CDR3 consists of 15 residues.

This clone appeared once. The chain is built from TRBV7-6 and TRBJ2-2; D could derive from TRBD1 or TRBD2 (5 bases each). The CDR3 totals 13 residues. With 5 bases removed from V and 6 bases from J, the gap between germline ends came to 10 bases. Germline-derived CDR1 and CDR2 are SGHVS and FNYEAQ. The CDR3 DNA reads TGTGCCAGCAGCGTGGTGGGGGCCGGGGAGCTGTTTTTT. Protein: CASSVVGAGELFF.

The CDR3: CASSPPGGEKLFF. The CDR3 DNA reads TGTGCCAGCAGCCCTCCGGGGGGCGAAAAACTGTTTTTT. The rearrangement joins TRBV5-6 to TRBJ1-4; weak D call: TRBD1 (6 bases). The CDR3 length is 13 residues. V was clipped by 4 bases and J by 8 bases, with 12 bases between them. Germline V gene data show CDR1 as SGHDT and CDR2 as YYEEEE. Complete variable domain (other parts from reference TRBV5-6 and TRBJ1-4): DAGVTQSPTHLIKTRGQQVTLRCSPKSGHDTVSWYQQALGQGPQFIFQYYEEEERQRGNFPDRFSGHQFPNYSSELNVNALLLGDSALYLCASSPPGGEKLFFGSGTQLSVL.

V gene TRBV11-2 combines with J gene TRBJ2-5; D is possibly TRBD2 (5 bases). The CDR3 runs 13 residues. CDR1 is SGHAT and CDR2 is FQNNGV in the germline V gene. Trimming left V 4 bases short and J 0 bases short, with 6 bases between. CDR3 residues: CASSSGNQETQYF. CDR3 DNA sequence: TGTGCCAGCAGCTCCGGGAACCAAGAGACCCAGTACTTC.

The V gene is TRBV7-2, the J gene TRBJ1-6, with a weak D call TRBD1 (5 bases). This CDR3 is 17 amino acids long. V lost 6 bases to trimming and J lost 2 bases, with 17 bases between them. CDR1 and CDR2 from the germline V gene are SGHTA and FQGNSA. CDR3 in DNA: TGTGCCAGCAGGATAGCCGGGGGAGGCCCCTATAATTCACCCCTCCACTTT. This gives the protein CASRIAGGGPYNSPLHF.

The V and J genes are TRBV7-2 and TRBJ2-5; D is undetermined. The ends were cut back, 4 bases at V and 5 bases at J, with 11 bases in the middle. The V gene's germline CDR1 is SGHTA and CDR2 FQGNSA. There are 13 residues in the CDR3. This CDR3 reads CASSYTIRETQYF. CDR3 nucleotides: TGTGCCAGCAGCTATACCATCCGGGAGACCCAGTACTTC.

The gene calls are TRBV7-6 and TRBJ2-6; D call uncertain. CDR1 SGHVS and CDR2 FNYEAQ come from the germline V gene. The CDR3 loop spans 13 amino acids. V lost 9 bases, J lost 0 bases, and 6 bases lay in between. For the CDR3, the DNA is TGTGCCAGTGCAGACTCTGGGGCCAACGTCCTGACTTTC. Translation: CASADSGANVLTF.

The chain couples TRBV2 to TRBJ2-1; no definite D call. This CDR3 region has 12 residues. The V end was cut by 6 bases, the J end by 3 bases, with 6 bases between. Germline V gene lookup returns CDR1 SNHLY and CDR2 FYNNEI. CDR3 loop: CASRGSYNEQFF. As DNA, the CDR3 is TGTGCCAGCAGGGGTAGCTACAATGAGCAGTTCTTC.

The J gene is TRBJ2-1, the V gene TRBV7-9; maybe TRBD2 (6 bases). Per the germline V gene, CDR1 is SEHNR and CDR2 is FQNEAQ (reference sequence). The CDR3 runs to 15 residues. V was pared by 5 bases and J by 5 bases, with 16 bases between. The CDR3 loop is CASSPPGTLDNEQFF. The CDR3 DNA follows: TGTGCCAGCAGCCCCCCCGGGACTCTCGACAATGAGCAGTTCTTC.